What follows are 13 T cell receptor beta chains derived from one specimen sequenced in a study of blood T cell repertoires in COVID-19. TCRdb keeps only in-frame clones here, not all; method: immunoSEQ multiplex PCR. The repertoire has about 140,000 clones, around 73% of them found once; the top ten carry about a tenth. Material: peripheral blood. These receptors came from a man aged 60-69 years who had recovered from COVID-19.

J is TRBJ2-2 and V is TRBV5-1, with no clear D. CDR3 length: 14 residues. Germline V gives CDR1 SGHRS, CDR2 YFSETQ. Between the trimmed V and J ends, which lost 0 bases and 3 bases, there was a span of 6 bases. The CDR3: CASSLDPDTGELFF. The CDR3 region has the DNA TGCGCCAGCAGCTTGGACCCAGACACCGGGGAGCTGTTTTTT.

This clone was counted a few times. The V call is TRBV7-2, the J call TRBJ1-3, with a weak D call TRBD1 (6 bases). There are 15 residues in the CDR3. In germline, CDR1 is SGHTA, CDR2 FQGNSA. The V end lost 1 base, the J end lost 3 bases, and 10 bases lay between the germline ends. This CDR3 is CASSLVRGGGNTIYF. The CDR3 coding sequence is TGTGCCAGCAGCTTAGTGAGGGGGGGTGGAAACACCATATATTTT.

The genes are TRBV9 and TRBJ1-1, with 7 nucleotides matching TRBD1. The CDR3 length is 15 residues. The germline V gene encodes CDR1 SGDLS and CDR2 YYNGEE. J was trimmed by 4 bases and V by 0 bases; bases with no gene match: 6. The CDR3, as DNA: TGTGCCAGCAGCGTAGGTCCAGGGGGAGGCACTGAAGCTTTCTTT. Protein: CASSVGPGGGTEAFF.

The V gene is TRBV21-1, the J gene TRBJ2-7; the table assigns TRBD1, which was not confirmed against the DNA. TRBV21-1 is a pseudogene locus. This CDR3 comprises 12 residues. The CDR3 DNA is TGTGCCCGTGACAAGGGGGTCTACGAGCAGTACTTC. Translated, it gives CARDKGVYEQYF.

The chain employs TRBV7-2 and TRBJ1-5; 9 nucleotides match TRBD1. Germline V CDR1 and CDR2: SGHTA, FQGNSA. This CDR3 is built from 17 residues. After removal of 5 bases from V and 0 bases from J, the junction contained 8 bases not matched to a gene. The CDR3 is CASSPGQGRASNQPQHF. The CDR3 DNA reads TGTGCCAGCAGCCCAGGACAGGGGAGGGCTAGCAATCAGCCCCAGCATTTT.

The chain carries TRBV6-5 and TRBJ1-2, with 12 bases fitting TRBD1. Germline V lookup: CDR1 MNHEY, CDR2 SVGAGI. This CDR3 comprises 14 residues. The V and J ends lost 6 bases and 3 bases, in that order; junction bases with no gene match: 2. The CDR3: CASRGTGGYYGYTF. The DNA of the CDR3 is TGTGCCAGCAGGGGGACAGGGGGCTACTATGGCTACACCTTC.

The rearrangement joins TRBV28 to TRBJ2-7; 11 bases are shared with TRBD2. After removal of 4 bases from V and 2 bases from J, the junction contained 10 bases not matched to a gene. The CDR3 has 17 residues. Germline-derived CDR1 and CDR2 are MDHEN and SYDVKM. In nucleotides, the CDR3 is TGTGCCAGCAGTTCCCCCTTACTAGCGGGAGCCACCTACGAGCAGTACTTC. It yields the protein CASSSPLLAGATYEQYF.

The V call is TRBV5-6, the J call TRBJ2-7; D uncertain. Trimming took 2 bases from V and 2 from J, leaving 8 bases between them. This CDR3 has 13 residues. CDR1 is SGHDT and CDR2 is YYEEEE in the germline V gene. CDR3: CASSLVPTYEQYF. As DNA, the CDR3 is TGTGCCAGCAGCTTAGTCCCTACCTACGAGCAGTACTTC.

The CDR3 region is CASIPQGWDEQFF. The DNA for the CDR3 is TGTGCCAGCATACCTCAGGGGTGGGATGAGCAGTTCTTC. The chain uses TRBV6-6 and TRBJ2-1; weak D call: TRBD1 (6 bases). Germline lookup yields CDR1 MNHNY and CDR2 SVGAGI (reference sequence). The CDR3 contains 13 residues. V shed 7 bases and J shed 8 bases, with 15 bases lying between them.

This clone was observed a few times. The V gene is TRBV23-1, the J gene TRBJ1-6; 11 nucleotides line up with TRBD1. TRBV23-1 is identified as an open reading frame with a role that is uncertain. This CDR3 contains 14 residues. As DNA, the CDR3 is TGCTCCTGTGAGGACAGGGGGCGGGATTCACCCCTCCACTTT. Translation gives CSCEDRGRDSPLHF.

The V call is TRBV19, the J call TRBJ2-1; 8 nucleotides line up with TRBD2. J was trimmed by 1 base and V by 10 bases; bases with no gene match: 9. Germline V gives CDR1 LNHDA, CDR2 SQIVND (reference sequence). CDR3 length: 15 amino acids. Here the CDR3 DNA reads TGTGCCACCCGAACTAGCGGCCCTTCCTACAATGAGCAGTTCTTC. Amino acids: CATRTSGPSYNEQFF. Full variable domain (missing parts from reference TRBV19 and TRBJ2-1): DGGITQSPKYLFRKEGQNVTLSCEQNLNHDAMYWYRQDPGQGLRLIYYSQIVNDFQKGDIAEGYSVSREKKESFPLTVTSAQKNPTAFYLCATRTSGPSYNEQFFGPGTRLTVL.

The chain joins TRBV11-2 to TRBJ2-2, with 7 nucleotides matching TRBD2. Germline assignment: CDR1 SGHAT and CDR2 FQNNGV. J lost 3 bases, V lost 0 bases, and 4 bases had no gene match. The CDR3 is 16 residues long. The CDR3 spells CASSLDPGGDTGELFF. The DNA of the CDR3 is TGTGCCAGCAGCTTAGACCCGGGAGGAGACACCGGGGAGCTGTTTTTT.

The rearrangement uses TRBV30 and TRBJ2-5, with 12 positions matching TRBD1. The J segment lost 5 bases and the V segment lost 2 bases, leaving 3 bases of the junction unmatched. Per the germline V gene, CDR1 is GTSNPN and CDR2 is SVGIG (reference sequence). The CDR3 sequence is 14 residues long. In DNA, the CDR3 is TGTGCCTGGAGTCGGGACAGGGGGCTCGAGACCCAGTACTTC. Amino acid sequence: CAWSRDRGLETQYF.